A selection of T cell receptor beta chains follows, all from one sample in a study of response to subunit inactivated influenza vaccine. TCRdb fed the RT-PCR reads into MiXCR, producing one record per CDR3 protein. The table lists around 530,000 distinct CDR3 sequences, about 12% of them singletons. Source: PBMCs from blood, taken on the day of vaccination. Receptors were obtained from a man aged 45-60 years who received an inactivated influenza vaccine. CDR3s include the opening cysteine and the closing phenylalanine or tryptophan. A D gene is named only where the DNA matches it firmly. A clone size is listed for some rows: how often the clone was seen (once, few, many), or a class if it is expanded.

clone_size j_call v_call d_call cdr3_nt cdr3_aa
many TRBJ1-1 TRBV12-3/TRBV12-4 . TGTGCCAGCAGTTTAACCAGGAACACTGAAGCTTTCTTT CASSLTRNTEAFF
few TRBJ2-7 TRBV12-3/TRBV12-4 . TGTGCCAGCAGTTTAGCGGGCTCCGGCTACTACGAGCAGTACTTC CASSLAGSGYYEQYF
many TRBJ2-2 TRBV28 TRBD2 TGTGCCAGCAGTTTAAAGCGGGGGATCACCGGGGAGCTGTTTTTT CASSLKRGITGELFF
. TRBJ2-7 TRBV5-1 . TGCGCCAGCAGCCACACCGACAGGGCGGGAAACGAGCAGTACTTC CASSHTDRAGNEQYF
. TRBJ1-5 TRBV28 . TGTGCCAGCAGTGTCGCAGGTCAGCCCCAGCATTTT CASSVAGQPQHF
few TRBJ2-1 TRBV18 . TGTGCCAGCTCACCGGAGGGCGGGTACAATGAGCAGTTCTTC CASSPEGGYNEQFF
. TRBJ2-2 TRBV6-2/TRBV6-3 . TGTGCCAGCAGTTTTCAGCCGGGACGATCGAACACCGGGGAGCTGTTTTTT CASSFQPGRSNTGELFF
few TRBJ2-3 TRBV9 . TGTGCCAGCAGCGTAGCAGCCCTGGGGGCGGGAGACGATACGCAGTATTTT CASSVAALGAGDDTQYF
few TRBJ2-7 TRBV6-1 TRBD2 TGTGCCAGCAGCAAAGGGACTAGCGGGGGCAGCTACGAGCAGTACTTC CASSKGTSGGSYEQYF
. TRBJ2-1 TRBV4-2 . TGTGCCAGCAGCCAAGTTGGGAATTCCTACAATGAGCAGTTCTTC CASSQVGNSYNEQFF
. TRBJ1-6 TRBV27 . TGTGCCAGCTGGGGGCCCGGTAGGACCAATTCACCCCTCCACTTT CASWGPGRTNSPLHF
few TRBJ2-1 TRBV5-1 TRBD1 TGCGCCAGCAGCTCAGACAGGGCGTACAATGAGCAGTTCTTC CASSSDRAYNEQFF
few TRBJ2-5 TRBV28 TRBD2 TGTGCCAGCAAACTACTGGGACTAGCGGGGTACCAAGAGACCCAGTACTTC CASKLLGLAGYQETQYF
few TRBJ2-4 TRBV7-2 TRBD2 TGTGCCAGCAGCTTGTCTAGCGGAAACATTCAGTACTTC CASSLSSGNIQYF
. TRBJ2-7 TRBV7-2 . TGTGCCAGCAGCACAACCGCCTACGAGCAGTACTTC CASSTTAYEQYF
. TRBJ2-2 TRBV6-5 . TGTGCCAGCAGTTACTCGGTGACAGGCCCTACCGGGGAGCTGTTTTTT CASSYSVTGPTGELFF
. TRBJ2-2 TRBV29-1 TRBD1 TGCAGCGTTGCGGGACAGGGCGACACCGGGGAGCTGTTTTTT CSVAGQGDTGELFF
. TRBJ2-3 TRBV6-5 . TGTGCCAGCAGTTACCGGCCGTTTTTGGCGGATACGCAGTATTTT CASSYRPFLADTQYF
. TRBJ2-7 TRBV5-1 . TGCGCCAGCAGCTTCTCGGGGGTGTATGGAGAGCAGTACTTC CASSFSGVYGEQYF
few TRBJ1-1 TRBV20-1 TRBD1 TGCAGTGCTAGAGCGCGCAGGGGGGGCACTGAAGCTTTCTTT CSARARRGGTEAFF
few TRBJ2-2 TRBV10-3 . TGTGCCATCAGTGCCACCGACAACACCGGGGAGCTGTTTTTT CAISATDNTGELFF
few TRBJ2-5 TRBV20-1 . TGCAGTGCTAGAGATATTGGGGGCCCAGAGACCCAGTACTTC CSARDIGGPETQYF
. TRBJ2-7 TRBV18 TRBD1 TGTGCCAGCTCACTTTCCGGGACAGGGGGATTATACGAGCAGTACTTC CASSLSGTGGLYEQYF
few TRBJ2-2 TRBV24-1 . TGTGCCACCAGTGATGGGGTCTCCCACACCGGGGAGCTGTTTTTT CATSDGVSHTGELFF
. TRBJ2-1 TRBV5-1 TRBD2 TGCGCCAGCAGCTCAACTAGCGGGGTATCAGATGAGCAGTTCTTC CASSSTSGVSDEQFF
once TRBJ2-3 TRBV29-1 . TGCAGCGCTTGCCCAGGGGGGGATACCACAGATACGCAGTATTTT CSACPGGDTTDTQYF
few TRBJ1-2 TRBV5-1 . TGCGCCAGCAGTACTGACAGACCTTCGAACTATGGCTACACCTTC CASSTDRPSNYGYTF
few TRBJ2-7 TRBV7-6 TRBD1 TGTGCCAGCAGCTTAGCTTCGGGACAGGGAGAGGGCGAGCAGTACTTC CASSLASGQGEGEQYF
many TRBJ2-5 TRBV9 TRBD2 TGTGCCAGCAGCGTAGCTAGCGGGTACCAAGAGACCCAGTACTTC CASSVASGYQETQYF
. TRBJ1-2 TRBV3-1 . TGTGCCAGCAGCCTTCGACAGGAGGCTAACTATGGCTACACCTTC CASSLRQEANYGYTF
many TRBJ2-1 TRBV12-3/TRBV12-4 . TGTGCCAGCAGACCCAAAACTACAACCACACAGGGAAACACCTACAATGAGCAGTTCTTC CASRPKTTTTQGNTYNEQFF
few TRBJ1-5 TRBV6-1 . TGTGCCAGCAGTGACGGACAGCCCCAGCATTTT CASSDGQPQHF
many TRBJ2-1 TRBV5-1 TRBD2 TGCGCCAGCAGCCCGGGGGTCGGGACTAGAGGCGATGAGCAGTTCTTC CASSPGVGTRGDEQFF
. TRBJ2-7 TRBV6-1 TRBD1 TGTGCCAGCAGAAACCGACAGGGACGCGAGCAGTACTTC CASRNRQGREQYF
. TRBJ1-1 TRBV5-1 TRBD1 TGCGCCAGCAGCCAGGACAGGGAGGGTGAAGCTTTCTTT CASSQDREGEAFF
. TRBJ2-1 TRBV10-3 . TGTGCCGCCGGACTTTTGGCCGACAATGAGCAGTTCTTC CAAGLLADNEQFF
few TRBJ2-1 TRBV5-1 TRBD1 TGCGCCAGCAGCCCCCTTCAACAGGGGGATCAGGGTGAGCAGTTCTTC CASSPLQQGDQGEQFF
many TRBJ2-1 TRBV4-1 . TGCGCCAGCAGCCAAGTCGGGACTTACAATGAGCAGTTCTTC CASSQVGTYNEQFF
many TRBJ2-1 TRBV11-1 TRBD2 TGTGCCAGCAGCCTAGGGACTAGCGGGAGCTCCTACAATGAGCAGTTCTTC CASSLGTSGSSYNEQFF
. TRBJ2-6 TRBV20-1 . TGCAGTGCTACACCCCCCGCAGGGACTGGGGCCAACGTCCTGACTTTC CSATPPAGTGANVLTF
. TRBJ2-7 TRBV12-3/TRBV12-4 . TGTGCCAGCAGCGGCCTTAACTACGAGCAGTACTTC CASSGLNYEQYF
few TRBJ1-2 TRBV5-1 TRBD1 TGCGCCAGCAGCTTGGAGGCAGGGGGCATCTATGGCTACACCTTC CASSLEAGGIYGYTF
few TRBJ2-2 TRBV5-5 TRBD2 TGTGCCAGCAGCTGGGGTAGCGGGGGACCGAACACCGGGGAGCTGTTTTTT CASSWGSGGPNTGELFF
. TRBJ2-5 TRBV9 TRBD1 TGTGCCAGCAGCGTTGGCAGGGGGTGGGAAGAGACCCAGTACTTC CASSVGRGWEETQYF
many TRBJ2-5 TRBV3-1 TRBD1 TGTGCCAGCAGCCTTCAGGGGGCAGAGACCCAGTACTTC CASSLQGAETQYF